Listed below are T cell receptor beta chains from one sample, sequenced in a study of T cells after yellow fever vaccination. MiXCR, applied by TCRdb to the 5' RACE reads, yields one record per CDR3 protein. The sample includes under 700,000 distinct CDR3 sequences, about 17% of them seen just once. Sample: PBMCs, taken 4 to 5 days after the first yellow fever vaccination. The receptors shown here come from a man between 18 and 29 years old who received the YFV17D yellow fever vaccine. The conserved cysteine and the conserved F or W are not part of the CDR3 here. Fields, in order: J gene, V gene, CDR3 protein.

J gene: TRBJ2-1
V gene: TRBV4-2
CDR3 protein: ASSQESLTWGASDEQF

J gene: TRBJ2-3
V gene: TRBV29-1
CDR3 protein: SVLLNRGRDTQY

J gene: TRBJ1-1
V gene: TRBV4-1
CDR3 protein: ASSLSSRGGTEAF

J gene: TRBJ2-1
V gene: TRBV27
CDR3 protein: ASARQWGVSYNEQF

J gene: TRBJ1-2
V gene: TRBV20-1
CDR3 protein: SAPEPANYGYT

J gene: TRBJ2-6
V gene: TRBV4-3
CDR3 protein: ASSQDGGANVLT

J gene: TRBJ2-5
V gene: TRBV7-9
CDR3 protein: ASSLGQETQY

J gene: TRBJ2-1
V gene: TRBV20-1
CDR3 protein: SASRLARTYNEQF

J gene: TRBJ1-2
V gene: TRBV20-1
CDR3 protein: SARPGHFYGYT

J gene: TRBJ1-1
V gene: TRBV6-1
CDR3 protein: ASPKGPAVAEAF

J gene: TRBJ1-5
V gene: TRBV7-2
CDR3 protein: ASSLVPINQPQH

J gene: TRBJ2-5
V gene: TRBV10-3
CDR3 protein: AMGEGDARTQY

J gene: TRBJ2-1
V gene: TRBV7-2
CDR3 protein: ASDSGGISNEQF

J gene: TRBJ1-2
V gene: TRBV11-2
CDR3 protein: ASSTEATSRYT

J gene: TRBJ2-1
V gene: TRBV11-2
CDR3 protein: ASSLNRVVF